This T cell receptor (beta chain) emerged from a study of T cell changes during pregnancy in multiple sclerosis. CDR3 length: 15 amino acids. The V end lost 3 bases, the J end lost 0 bases, and 11 bases lay between the germline ends. The germline V gene encodes CDR1 SGHTA and CDR2 FQGNSA. Assay used: immunoSEQ multiplex PCR; TCRdb lists only in-frame clones, some missing. The repertoire holds around 30,000 clones, with about 92% as singletons. The V call is TRBV7-2, the J call TRBJ2-5, with a tentative D call TRBD2 (6 bases). The material was CD4+ T cells from peripheral blood mononuclear cells, obtained in the second trimester of pregnancy. The clonotype was recovered from a female donor with multiple sclerosis, enrolled in a pregnancy study. The CDR3 nucleotides are TGTGCCAGCAGCTTTAAGAGCGGGTACCAAGAGACCCAGTACTTC. Encoded protein: CASSFKSGYQETQYF.